Listed below are T cell receptor beta chains from one sample, sequenced in a study of shared clonotypes between healthy human individuals. TCRdb's copy holds only in-frame clones and misses some; the assay was immunoSEQ multiplex PCR. In the table there are 450,000 to 500,000 clones, 81% of which are singletons. The sequenced sample consisted of PBMCs. The receptors were gathered from a middle-aged woman in good health. Some clones in this sample may be carry-over from other donors' samples. Both conserved end residues are part of each CDR3. Fields, in order: D gene, J gene, clone size, V gene, CDR3 protein, CDR3 DNA. The D gene is left open where the match is weak. Some rows have no size entry. The others give once, few or many, or a class for an expanded clone.

D gene: TRBD2; J gene: TRBJ2-5; clone size: .; V gene: TRBV7-3; CDR3 protein: CASSRASGYQETQYF; CDR3 DNA: TGTGCCAGCAGCAGGGCTAGCGGGTACCAAGAGACCCAGTACTTC
D gene: .; J gene: TRBJ2-7; clone size: few; V gene: TRBV21-1; CDR3 protein: CASSGLADISYEQYF; CDR3 DNA: TGTGCCAGCAGCGGGTTAGCGGACATCTCCTACGAGCAGTACTTC
D gene: .; J gene: TRBJ1-2; clone size: .; V gene: TRBV18; CDR3 protein: CASSPEGGYGYTF; CDR3 DNA: TGTGCCAGCTCACCAGAGGGTGGCTATGGCTACACCTTC
D gene: TRBD2; J gene: TRBJ2-7; clone size: once; V gene: TRBV18; CDR3 protein: CASSPPLAGAYEQYF; CDR3 DNA: TGTGCCAGCTCACCACCATTGGCGGGAGCGTACGAGCAGTACTTC
D gene: TRBD2; J gene: TRBJ2-5; clone size: .; V gene: TRBV27; CDR3 protein: CASSLSAGGGIETQYF; CDR3 DNA: TGTGCCAGCAGTTTATCGGCGGGAGGGGGGATTGAGACCCAGTACTTC
D gene: .; J gene: TRBJ1-1; clone size: .; V gene: TRBV2; CDR3 protein: CASENTEAFF; CDR3 DNA: TGTGCCAGTGAGAACACTGAAGCTTTCTTT
D gene: .; J gene: TRBJ2-6; clone size: .; V gene: TRBV27; CDR3 protein: CASSLISGANVLTF; CDR3 DNA: TGTGCCAGCAGTTTGATCTCTGGGGCCAACGTCCTGACTTTC
D gene: .; J gene: TRBJ1-1; clone size: .; V gene: TRBV28; CDR3 protein: CASSLDRVTEAFF; CDR3 DNA: TGTGCCAGCAGCCTTGACAGAGTTACTGAAGCTTTCTTT
D gene: TRBD2; J gene: TRBJ2-2; clone size: .; V gene: TRBV4-3; CDR3 protein: CASSQDGSGRRTGELFF; CDR3 DNA: TGCGCCAGCAGCCAAGATGGAAGCGGGAGGCGCACCGGGGAGCTGTTTTTT
D gene: .; J gene: TRBJ2-7; clone size: .; V gene: TRBV27; CDR3 protein: CASSFWESGEQYF; CDR3 DNA: TGTGCCAGCAGTTTTTGGGAGTCGGGAGAGCAGTACTTC
D gene: .; J gene: TRBJ2-7; clone size: .; V gene: TRBV15; CDR3 protein: CATSRDLQIDVGPSRYEQYF; CDR3 DNA: TGTGCCACCAGCAGAGATCTACAAATAGACGTGGGCCCAAGCCGCTACGAGCAGTACTTC
D gene: .; J gene: TRBJ1-2; clone size: .; V gene: TRBV7-2; CDR3 protein: CASILGRDTYGYTF; CDR3 DNA: TGTGCCAGCATCTTAGGGCGGGACACGTATGGCTACACCTTC
D gene: .; J gene: TRBJ1-2; clone size: .; V gene: TRBV28; CDR3 protein: CASSFTIYGYTF; CDR3 DNA: TGTGCCAGCAGTTTCACGATCTATGGCTACACCTTC
D gene: .; J gene: TRBJ2-5; clone size: .; V gene: TRBV9; CDR3 protein: CASSVGDSTQETQYF; CDR3 DNA: TGTGCCAGCAGCGTCGGTGACAGCACCCAAGAGACCCAGTACTTC
D gene: .; J gene: TRBJ1-1; clone size: many; V gene: TRBV7-2; CDR3 protein: CASRTTGLGAFF; CDR3 DNA: TGTGCCAGCAGGACTACGGGTCTTGGGGCTTTCTTT
D gene: TRBD2; J gene: TRBJ2-1; clone size: .; V gene: TRBV6-1; CDR3 protein: CASSDRSLAGAGNEQFF; CDR3 DNA: TGTGCCAGCAGTGACCGATCACTAGCGGGAGCGGGAAATGAGCAGTTCTTC
D gene: .; J gene: TRBJ1-5; clone size: .; V gene: TRBV6-1; CDR3 protein: CASLTRGANQPQHF; CDR3 DNA: TGTGCCAGCTTAACACGAGGGGCAAATCAGCCCCAGCATTTT
D gene: .; J gene: TRBJ1-2; clone size: .; V gene: TRBV10-3; CDR3 protein: CAIEGGGNYGYTF; CDR3 DNA: TGTGCCATCGAGGGAGGGGGGAATTATGGCTACACCTTC
D gene: TRBD2; J gene: TRBJ2-2; clone size: .; V gene: TRBV5-1; CDR3 protein: CASSWGGTGTGELFF; CDR3 DNA: TGCGCCAGTAGCTGGGGGGGAACAGGCACCGGGGAGCTGTTTTTT
D gene: TRBD2; J gene: TRBJ2-3; clone size: .; V gene: TRBV5-1; CDR3 protein: CASSLASSGTISTDTQYF; CDR3 DNA: TGCGCCAGCAGCTTGGCGTCTAGCGGGACCATTAGCACAGATACGCAGTATTTT
D gene: .; J gene: TRBJ1-1; clone size: .; V gene: TRBV11-2; CDR3 protein: CASSLGLGEAFF; CDR3 DNA: TGTGCCAGCAGCTTGGGACTTGGGGAAGCTTTCTTT
D gene: TRBD2; J gene: TRBJ2-5; clone size: many; V gene: TRBV5-1; CDR3 protein: CASGEGGRETQYF; CDR3 DNA: TGCGCCAGCGGGGAAGGCGGGAGGGAGACCCAGTACTTC
D gene: TRBD2; J gene: TRBJ2-3; clone size: .; V gene: TRBV7-9; CDR3 protein: CASSPRLAGKTDTQYF; CDR3 DNA: TGTGCCAGCAGCCCGCGACTAGCGGGCAAAACAGATACGCAGTATTTT
D gene: .; J gene: TRBJ2-3; clone size: .; V gene: TRBV11-3; CDR3 protein: CASSLGGPGSGITDTQYF; CDR3 DNA: TGTGCCAGCAGCTTAGGGGGCCCAGGGTCGGGTATCACAGATACGCAGTATTTT
D gene: .; J gene: TRBJ2-5; clone size: .; V gene: TRBV15; CDR3 protein: CATSRVGSQETQYF; CDR3 DNA: TGTGCCACCAGCAGAGTCGGGAGTCAAGAGACCCAGTACTTC
D gene: .; J gene: TRBJ2-3; clone size: .; V gene: TRBV4-1; CDR3 protein: CASSQGPWWVSTDTQYF; CDR3 DNA: TGCGCCAGCAGCCAGGGCCCCTGGTGGGTTAGCACAGATACGCAGTATTTT
D gene: .; J gene: TRBJ1-5; clone size: .; V gene: TRBV5-5; CDR3 protein: CASSLDANQPQHF; CDR3 DNA: TGTGCCAGCAGCTTGGATGCGAATCAGCCCCAGCATTTT
D gene: .; J gene: TRBJ2-1; clone size: few; V gene: TRBV11-3; CDR3 protein: CASSRGQGEQFF; CDR3 DNA: TGTGCCAGCAGCCGGGGACAAGGAGAGCAGTTCTTC
D gene: TRBD2; J gene: TRBJ2-3; clone size: .; V gene: TRBV5-1; CDR3 protein: CASSLVGAGVTDTQYF; CDR3 DNA: TGCGCCAGCAGCTTGGTGGGTGCGGGGGTCACAGATACGCAGTATTTT
D gene: .; J gene: TRBJ2-7; clone size: .; V gene: TRBV28; CDR3 protein: CATVEYSYEQYF; CDR3 DNA: TGTGCCACCGTCGAGTACTCCTACGAGCAGTACTTC
D gene: TRBD2; J gene: TRBJ2-7; clone size: .; V gene: TRBV4-2; CDR3 protein: CASSQVGGLAGGSEQYF; CDR3 DNA: TGTGCCAGCAGCCAAGTTGGGGGACTAGCGGGAGGGTCCGAGCAGTACTTC
D gene: .; J gene: TRBJ1-5; clone size: .; V gene: TRBV30; CDR3 protein: CAWSPGANQPQHF; CDR3 DNA: TGTGCCTGGAGTCCAGGGGCCAATCAGCCCCAGCATTTT
D gene: .; J gene: TRBJ1-1; clone size: .; V gene: TRBV28; CDR3 protein: CASSLTRANTEAFF; CDR3 DNA: TGTGCCAGCAGTTTAACTAGGGCGAACACTGAAGCTTTCTTT
D gene: .; J gene: TRBJ2-7; clone size: .; V gene: TRBV4-2; CDR3 protein: CASSLDKGYEQYF; CDR3 DNA: TGTGCCAGCAGCTTGGACAAGGGTTACGAGCAGTACTTC
D gene: .; J gene: TRBJ1-4; clone size: many; V gene: TRBV10-2; CDR3 protein: CASSEQGWEKLFF; CDR3 DNA: TGCGCCAGCAGTGAACAGGGATGGGAAAAACTGTTTTTT
D gene: TRBD2; J gene: TRBJ2-1; clone size: .; V gene: TRBV28; CDR3 protein: CASGRAGRARNEQFF; CDR3 DNA: TGTGCCAGCGGAAGGGCCGGGAGGGCCCGGAATGAGCAGTTCTTC
D gene: .; J gene: TRBJ2-7; clone size: .; V gene: TRBV28; CDR3 protein: CASSFRGLAYEQYF; CDR3 DNA: TGTGCCAGCAGTTTTCGGGGGCTCGCCTACGAGCAGTACTTC
D gene: .; J gene: TRBJ1-4; clone size: .; V gene: TRBV7-6; CDR3 protein: CASSKGGANEKLFF; CDR3 DNA: TGTGCCAGCAGCAAGGGAGGGGCTAATGAAAAACTGTTTTTT
D gene: TRBD2; J gene: TRBJ2-3; clone size: .; V gene: TRBV30; CDR3 protein: CAWRGLAGGPHTQYF; CDR3 DNA: TGTGCCTGGAGGGGACTAGCGGGAGGGCCACATACGCAGTATTTT
D gene: TRBD2; J gene: TRBJ2-5; clone size: many; V gene: TRBV11-3; CDR3 protein: CASSAGEETQYF; CDR3 DNA: TGTGCCAGTAGCGCGGGAGAAGAGACCCAGTACTTC